This TCR beta chain comes out of a study of blood T cells in healthy people across ages. Across the whole study: Through template switching, about one barcoded beta molecule was captured per two T cells, as measured in model experiments. Findings and caveats of the study: Strong correlation existed between TCR beta diversity and naive T cell percentage.

For the second PCR, which ran for 7 to 11 cycles, a sample-barcoded 5' primer and a J-beta primer mix were used. Researchers report that a template-switch adaptor with 12 random nucleotides tagged each cDNA molecule. One entry per CDR3 protein, called by TCRdb with MiXCR from the 5' RACE reads. The sample consists of 850,000 or so distinct CDR3 sequences, 29% of them appearing once. Comments on this clonotype: The antigen remains undetermined.

The V gene lost 2 bases and the J gene lost 7 bases, with 11 bases spanning the gap. The CDR3 covers 13 residues. Germline-derived CDR1 and CDR2 are SEHNR and FQNEAQ (reference sequence). The rearrangement joins TRBV7-9 to TRBJ1-2; no clear D gene. This clonotype was sampled from an elderly woman in good health. The sample was blood. The CDR3 DNA sequence: TGTGCCAGCAGCTTACCAGCGGAGCGTGGCTACACCTTC. As protein: CASSLPAERGYTF.